A single TCR beta chain is shown here with its context. Its specificity is unknown. This entry comes from a study of vaccination and CD4 T cells after COVID-19. Across the whole study: Overlapping spike peptides served as the stimulus for the cells. These peptides came from SARS-CoV-2 and from the common cold coronaviruses HCoV-NL63, HCoV-OC43 and HCoV-229E. Either a CEFX pool, an HIV-1 Nef pool, or no peptide was added to control cultures.

Study-wide points: For convalescent patients, 304 of the 307 vaccine-specific clones analyzed were classified as spike mono-reactive.

Treatment given: approximately 9-day PBMC culture with coronavirus spike peptide pools or control peptides (ViraFEST assay). IL-2 at about 9.1 IU/ml and peptide pools at 10 ug/ml were added to PBMCs cultured at a few million per well. Oncomine TCR Beta short-read sequencing was applied to DNA from cultured CD4+ T cells. Using its own MiXCR run on the PCR reads, TCRdb lists one record per CDR3 protein. The table has around 19,000 distinct CDR3 sequences, 66% seen once; the top ten hold 3.5% to 4.5%. This TCR was recovered from a human donor who had recovered from COVID-19. Sequencing was done on a sample of CD4+ T cells from blood, cultured in vitro.

The CDR3 DNA reads as TGTGCCAGCTCACCGGGATTAAGGACTCGCGCGAACTACGAGCAGTACTTC. It encodes CASSPGLRTRANYEQYF. V and J are TRBV18 and TRBJ2-7, with a weak D call TRBD2 (5 bases). CDR3 length equals 17 residues. Germline V gene lookup returns CDR1 KGHSH and CDR2 LQKENI. V dropped 3 bases and J dropped 3 bases, with 21 bases sitting between them. Filled out from reference TRBV18 and TRBJ2-7, the complete variable domain reads NAGVMQNPRHLVRRRGQEARLRCSPMKGHSHVYWYRQLPEEGLKFMVYLQKENIIDESGMPKERFSAEFPKEGPSILRIQQVVRGDSAAYFCASSPGLRTRANYEQYFGPGTRLTVT.